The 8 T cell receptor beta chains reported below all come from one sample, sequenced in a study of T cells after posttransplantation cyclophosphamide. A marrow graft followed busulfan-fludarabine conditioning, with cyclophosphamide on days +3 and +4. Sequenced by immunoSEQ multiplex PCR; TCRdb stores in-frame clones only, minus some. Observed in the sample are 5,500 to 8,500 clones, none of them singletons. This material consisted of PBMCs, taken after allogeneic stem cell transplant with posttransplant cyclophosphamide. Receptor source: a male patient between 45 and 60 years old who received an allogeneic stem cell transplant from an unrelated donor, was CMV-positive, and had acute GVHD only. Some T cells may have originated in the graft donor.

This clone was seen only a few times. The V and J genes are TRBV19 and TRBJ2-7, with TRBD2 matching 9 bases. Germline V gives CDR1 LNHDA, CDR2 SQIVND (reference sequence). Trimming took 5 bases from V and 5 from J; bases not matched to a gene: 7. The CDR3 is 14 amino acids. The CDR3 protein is CASSGAGGPHEQYF. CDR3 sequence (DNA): TGTGCCAGTAGTGGGGCGGGGGGGCCCCACGAGCAGTACTTC.

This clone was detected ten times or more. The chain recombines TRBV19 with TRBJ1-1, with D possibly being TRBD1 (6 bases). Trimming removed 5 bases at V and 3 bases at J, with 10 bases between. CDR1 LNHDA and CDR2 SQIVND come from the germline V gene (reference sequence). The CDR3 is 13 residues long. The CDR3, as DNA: TGTGCCAGTAGTTCAAGGACAGACACTGAAGCTTTCTTT. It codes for CASSSRTDTEAFF.

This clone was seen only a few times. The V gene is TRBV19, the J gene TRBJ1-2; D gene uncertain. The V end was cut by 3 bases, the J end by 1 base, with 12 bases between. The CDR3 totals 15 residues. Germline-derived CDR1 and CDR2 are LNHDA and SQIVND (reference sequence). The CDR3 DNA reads TGTGCCAGTAGTATGGGCCAGAAAAATAACTATGGCTACACCTTC. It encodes CASSMGQKNNYGYTF.

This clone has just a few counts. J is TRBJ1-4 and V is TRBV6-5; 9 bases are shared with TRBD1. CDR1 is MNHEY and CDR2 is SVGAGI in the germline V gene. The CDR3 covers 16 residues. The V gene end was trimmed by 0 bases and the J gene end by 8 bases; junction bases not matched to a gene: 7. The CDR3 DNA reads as TGTGCCAGCAGTTACTCGACGGGACAGGGTAACGAAAAACTGTTTTTT. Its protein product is CASSYSTGQGNEKLFF.

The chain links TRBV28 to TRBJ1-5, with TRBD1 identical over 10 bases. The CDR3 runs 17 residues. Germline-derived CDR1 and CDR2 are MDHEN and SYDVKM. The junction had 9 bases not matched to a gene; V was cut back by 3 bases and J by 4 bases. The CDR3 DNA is TGTGCCAGCAGTTTCCGACAGGGGGCCCCAAATAATCAGCCCCAGCATTTT. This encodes CASSFRQGAPNNQPQHF.

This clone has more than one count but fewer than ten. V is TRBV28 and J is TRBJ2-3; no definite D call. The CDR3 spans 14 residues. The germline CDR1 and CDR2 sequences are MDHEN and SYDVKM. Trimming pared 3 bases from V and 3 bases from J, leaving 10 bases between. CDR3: CASSFETSTDTQYF. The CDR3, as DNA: TGTGCCAGCAGTTTCGAGACAAGTACAGATACGCAGTATTTT.

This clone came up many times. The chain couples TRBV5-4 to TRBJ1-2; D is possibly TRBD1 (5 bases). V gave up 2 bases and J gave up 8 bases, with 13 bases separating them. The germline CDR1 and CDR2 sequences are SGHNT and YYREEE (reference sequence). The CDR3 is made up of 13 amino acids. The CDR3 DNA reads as TGTGCCAGCAGCTTAAGGGAGGGGCTAGGCTACACCTTC. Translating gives CASSLREGLGYTF.

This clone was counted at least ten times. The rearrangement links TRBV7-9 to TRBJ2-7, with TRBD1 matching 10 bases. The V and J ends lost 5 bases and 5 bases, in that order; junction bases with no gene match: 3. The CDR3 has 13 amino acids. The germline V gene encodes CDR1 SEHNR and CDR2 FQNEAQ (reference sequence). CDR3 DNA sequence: TGTGCCAGCAGCCTTGGACAGGGGGACGAGCAGTACTTC. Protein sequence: CASSLGQGDEQYF. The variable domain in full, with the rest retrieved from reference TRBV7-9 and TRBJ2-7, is DTGVSQNPRHKITKRGQNVTFRCDPISEHNRLYWYRQTLGQGPEFLTYFQNEAQLEKSRLLSDRFSAERPKGSFSTLEIQRTEQGDSAMYLCASSLGQGDEQYFGPGTRLTVT.